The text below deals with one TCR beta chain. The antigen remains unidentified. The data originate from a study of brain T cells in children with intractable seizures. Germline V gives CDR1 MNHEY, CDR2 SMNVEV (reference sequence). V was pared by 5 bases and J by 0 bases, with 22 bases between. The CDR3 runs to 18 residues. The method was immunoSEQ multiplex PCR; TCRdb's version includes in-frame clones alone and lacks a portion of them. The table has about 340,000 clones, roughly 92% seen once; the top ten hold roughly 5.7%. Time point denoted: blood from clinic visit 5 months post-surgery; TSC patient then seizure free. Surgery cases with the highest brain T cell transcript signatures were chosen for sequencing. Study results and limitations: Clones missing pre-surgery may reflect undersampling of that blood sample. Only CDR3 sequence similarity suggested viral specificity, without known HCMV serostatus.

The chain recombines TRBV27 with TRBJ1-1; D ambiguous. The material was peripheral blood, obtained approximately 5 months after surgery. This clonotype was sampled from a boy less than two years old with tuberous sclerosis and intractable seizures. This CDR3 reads CASSPKLSSVYMNTEAFF. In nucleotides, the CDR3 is TGTGCCAGCAGTCCAAAGCTGTCCAGCGTATACATGAACACTGAAGCTTTCTTT.